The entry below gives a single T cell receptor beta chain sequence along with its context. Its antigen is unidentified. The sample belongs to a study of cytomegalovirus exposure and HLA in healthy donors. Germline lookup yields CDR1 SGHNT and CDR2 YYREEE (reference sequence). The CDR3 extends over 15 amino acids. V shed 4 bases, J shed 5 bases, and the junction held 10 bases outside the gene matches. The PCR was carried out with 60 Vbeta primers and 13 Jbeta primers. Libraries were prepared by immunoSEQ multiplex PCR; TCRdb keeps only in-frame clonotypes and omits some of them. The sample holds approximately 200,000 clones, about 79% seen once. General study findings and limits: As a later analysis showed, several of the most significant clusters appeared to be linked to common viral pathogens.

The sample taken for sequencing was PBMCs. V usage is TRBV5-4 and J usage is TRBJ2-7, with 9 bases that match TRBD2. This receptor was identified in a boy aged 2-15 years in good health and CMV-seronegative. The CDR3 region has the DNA TGTGCCAGCAGCCGTACGGGACTAGCTCTACACGAGCAGTACTTC. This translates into CASSRTGLALHEQYF.